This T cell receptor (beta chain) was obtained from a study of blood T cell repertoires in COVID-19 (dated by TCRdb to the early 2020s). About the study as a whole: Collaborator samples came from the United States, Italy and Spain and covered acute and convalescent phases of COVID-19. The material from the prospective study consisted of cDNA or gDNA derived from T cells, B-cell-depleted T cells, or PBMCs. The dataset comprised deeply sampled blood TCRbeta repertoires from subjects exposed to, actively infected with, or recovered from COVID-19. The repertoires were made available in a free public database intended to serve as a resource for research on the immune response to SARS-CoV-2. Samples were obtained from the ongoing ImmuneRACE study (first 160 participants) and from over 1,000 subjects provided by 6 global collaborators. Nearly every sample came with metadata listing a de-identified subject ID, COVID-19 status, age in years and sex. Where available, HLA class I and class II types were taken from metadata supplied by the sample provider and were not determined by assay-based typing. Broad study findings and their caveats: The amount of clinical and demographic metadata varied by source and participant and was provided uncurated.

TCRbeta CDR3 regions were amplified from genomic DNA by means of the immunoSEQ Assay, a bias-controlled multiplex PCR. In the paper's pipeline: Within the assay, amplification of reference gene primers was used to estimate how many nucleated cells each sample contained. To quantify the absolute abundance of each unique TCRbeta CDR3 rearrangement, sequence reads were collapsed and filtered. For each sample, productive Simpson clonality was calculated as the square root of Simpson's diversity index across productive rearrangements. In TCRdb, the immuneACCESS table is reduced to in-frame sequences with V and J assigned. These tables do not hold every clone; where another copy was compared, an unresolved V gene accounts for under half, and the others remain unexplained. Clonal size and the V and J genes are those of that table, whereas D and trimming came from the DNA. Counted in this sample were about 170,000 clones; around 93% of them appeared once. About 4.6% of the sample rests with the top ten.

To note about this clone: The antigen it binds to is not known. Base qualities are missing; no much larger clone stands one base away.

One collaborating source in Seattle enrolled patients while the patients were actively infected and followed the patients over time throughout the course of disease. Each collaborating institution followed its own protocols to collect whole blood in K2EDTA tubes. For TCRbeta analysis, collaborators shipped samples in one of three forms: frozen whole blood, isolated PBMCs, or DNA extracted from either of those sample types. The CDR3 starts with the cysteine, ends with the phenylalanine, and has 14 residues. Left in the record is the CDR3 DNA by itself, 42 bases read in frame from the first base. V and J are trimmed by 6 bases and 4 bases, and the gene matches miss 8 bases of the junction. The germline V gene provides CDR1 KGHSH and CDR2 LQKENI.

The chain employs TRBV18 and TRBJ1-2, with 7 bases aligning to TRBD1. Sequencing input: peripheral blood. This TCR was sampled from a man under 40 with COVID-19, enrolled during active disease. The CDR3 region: CASSRGQSFYGYTF. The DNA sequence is TGTGCCAGCTCGCGGGGACAGTCATTCTATGGCTACACCTTC.